The 6 T cell receptor beta chains in this list originate from one sample, sequenced in a study of molecular identifiers for immune sequencing clone quantification. TCRdb analysed the PCR reads with MiXCR anew, one entry per CDR3 protein. The sample has 300,000 to 350,000 distinct CDR3 sequences, 20% to 25% seen once. Sequencing input: naive CD8+ T cells from blood, with Jurkat cell RNA spiked in. Subset defined: FACS-sorted CD8+CD4-CCR7+CD45RA+ naive T cells. Receptors originate from a human donor in good health. Some libraries in this study had Jurkat cell RNA spiked in.

A word on this clonotype: The conserved phenylalanine or tryptophan normally closing the CDR3 is absent here, so this likely arose from a read error. The chain employs TRBV7-8 and TRBJ1-1, with D uncertain. The length of the CDR3 is 13 residues. V lost 3 bases, J lost 2 bases, and 7 bases lay in between. Germline loops: CDR1 SGHVS, CDR2 FQNEAQ. The CDR3 nucleotides are TGTGCCAGCAGCTTGAGACTCAACACTGAAGCTTTCCTT. It encodes CASSLRLNTEAFL.

Worth noting for this clonotype: This may stem from a read error, because a much larger clone lies one nucleotide away. The chain combines TRBV6-5 with TRBJ2-7; D is possibly TRBD2 (5 bases). Germline values: CDR1 MNHEY, CDR2 SVGAGI. The length of the CDR3 is 11 residues. Trimming cost V 4 bases and J 7 bases, with 8 bases left between them. CDR3 DNA: TGTGCCAGCAGTTCGGGATGGGAGCAGTACTTC. Translation gives CASSSGWEQYF.

The table lists this clonotype with many counts. This chain joins TRBV4-3 and TRBJ1-5; D gene uncertain. The CDR3 spans 14 residues. The V and J ends lost 0 bases and 5 bases respectively, with 8 bases between them. The germline V gene has CDR1 LGHNA and CDR2 YSLEER. The CDR3 is CASSQDLFDQPQHF. DNA for the CDR3: TGCGCCAGCAGCCAAGATCTATTCGATCAGCCCCAGCATTTT.

This clonotype appeared many times. The genes are TRBV2 and TRBJ1-1, with D possibly matching TRBD1 (5 bases). The CDR3 sequence is 14 residues long. The germline V and J ends were trimmed by 5 bases and 1 base, with 11 bases remaining between them. Germline CDR1 SNHLY, CDR2 FYNNEI. CDR3 bases: TGTGCCAGCAGTCGGGACGGACCGAACACTGAAGCTTTCTTT. This gives the protein CASSRDGPNTEAFF.

This clonotype has ten or more counts. This chain uses TRBV7-9 with TRBJ2-7; 11 bases match TRBD2. CDR1 is SEHNR, CDR2 FQNEAQ, per germline (reference sequence). J lost 3 bases, V lost 7 bases, and 8 bases had no gene match. The CDR3 spans 15 residues. The CDR3 sequence: CASTFTTSGNYEQYF. CDR3 sequence (DNA): TGTGCCAGCACCTTTACGACTAGCGGGAACTACGAGCAGTACTTC.

Notes on this clonotype: This may stem from a read error, because a much larger clone lies one nucleotide away. The chain uses TRBV2 and TRBJ2-7; D not resolved. Germline values: CDR1 SNHLY, CDR2 FYNNEI. The CDR3 has 12 amino acids. V was pared by 6 bases and J by 12 bases, with 18 bases between. The CDR3 sequence: CASRSDGLVLYF. DNA of the CDR3: TGTGCCAGCAGATCGGACGGATTGGTCCTGTACTTC.